The 31 T cell receptor beta chains below come from one sample, sequenced in a study of OX40 agonist ivuxolimab in advanced cancers. TCRdb keeps only in-frame clones here, not all; method: immunoSEQ multiplex PCR. The data hold about 38,000 clones, with almost 80% observed a single time. Source: CD4+ or CD8+ T cells sorted from blood, taken in a trial of the OX40 agonist ivuxolimab. The receptors were sampled from an adult with an advanced solid tumor such as melanoma, head and neck, liver or kidney cancer.

The chain carries TRBV7-7 and TRBJ2-5; tentatively, D is TRBD1 (6 bases). Trimming shortened V by 4 bases and J by 0 bases, and 18 bases separated the two germline ends. Germline V gene data show CDR1 as SSHAT and CDR2 as FNYEAQ (reference sequence). The CDR3 is 17 residues long. CDR3 residues: CASSSLAGTPDQETQYF. The CDR3 bases are TGTGCCAGCAGCTCTCTAGCCGGGACACCCGACCAAGAGACCCAGTACTTC.

This clone was counted a few times. This rearrangement joins TRBV5-4 to TRBJ2-1; TRBD2 matches 12 bases. CDR1 SGHNT and CDR2 YYREEE come from the germline V gene (reference sequence). CDR3 length: 15 amino acids. V dropped 4 bases and J dropped 4; count of bases not matched to a gene: 3. In DNA, the CDR3 is TGTGCCAGCAGCGTTACTAGCGGGGGGTACAATGAGCAGTTCTTC. Residues: CASSVTSGGYNEQFF.

This chain links TRBV18 with TRBJ2-2; perhaps TRBD1 as D (6 bases). The length of the CDR3 is 16 residues. The germline V gene has CDR1 KGHSH and CDR2 LQKENI. Trimming removed 0 bases at V and 1 base at J, with 9 bases between. The CDR3 reads CASSPPGQMNTGELFF. The CDR3 DNA reads TGTGCCAGCTCACCACCTGGACAGATGAACACCGGGGAGCTGTTTTTT.

The rearrangement links TRBV5-4 to TRBJ1-1, with TRBD1 matching 7 bases. CDR1 and CDR2 (germline): SGHNT, YYREEE (reference sequence). CDR3 length: 15 residues. V trimming: 4 bases; J trimming: 0 bases; junction bases outside the gene matches: 6. For the CDR3, the DNA is TGTGCCAGCAGCCTATCCGGGACAGTGAACACTGAAGCTTTCTTT. Protein sequence: CASSLSGTVNTEAFF.

The rearrangement links TRBV7-8 to TRBJ2-3; 8 positions match TRBD1. The CDR3 sequence is 14 residues long. Germline CDR1 reads SGHVS; CDR2 reads FQNEAQ. V shed 5 bases, J shed 4 bases, and the junction held 5 bases outside the gene matches. Written as DNA, the CDR3 is TGTGCCAGCAGCGGACAGGGTTTCGCAGATACGCAGTATTTT. This codes for CASSGQGFADTQYF.

This clone was found once. J is TRBJ2-3 and V is TRBV5-4, with TRBD2 identical over 9 bases. Trimming cost V 4 bases and J 3 bases; bases outside gene matches: 6. Germline V CDR1 and CDR2: SGHNT, YYREEE (reference sequence). The CDR3 sequence is 15 residues long. The CDR3 region has the DNA TGTGCCAGCAGCCTCCCGGGACTAGCAACAGATACGCAGTATTTT. It encodes CASSLPGLATDTQYF.

This chain joins TRBV7-3 and TRBJ2-7, with a possible D match to TRBD2 (5 bases). V was clipped by 4 bases and J by 12 bases, with 22 bases between them. The CDR3 sequence is 14 residues long. Per the germline V gene, CDR1 is SGHTA and CDR2 is FQGTGA. The CDR3 sequence: CASSSDGMGRWRYF. CDR3 bases: TGTGCCAGCAGCTCAGACGGGATGGGCCGTTGGAGGTACTTC.

The CDR3 region is CASSFPGTDSETQYF. The DNA for the CDR3 is TGTGCCAGCAGTTTCCCGGGAACAGACTCGGAGACCCAGTACTTC. This chain uses TRBV28 with TRBJ2-5, with D possibly TRBD2 on 5 matching bases. The CDR3 runs to 15 residues. V lost 3 bases to trimming and J lost 5 bases, with 16 bases between them. The germline V gene encodes CDR1 MDHEN and CDR2 SYDVKM.

The CDR3 reads CASSRRGGTTDTQYF. The CDR3 DNA reads as TGTGCCAGCAGCCGCCGCGGGGGCACTACAGATACGCAGTATTTT. V usage is TRBV5-4 and J usage is TRBJ2-3; a weak D match, TRBD2 (7 bases). The CDR3 runs to 15 residues. The germline CDR1 and CDR2 sequences are SGHNT and YYREEE (reference sequence). V was shortened by 4 bases and J by 3 bases, with 15 bases between the two germline ends. Based on the CDR3 plus reference TRBV5-4 and TRBJ2-3, the full variable domain is ETGVTQSPTHLIKTRGQQVTLRCSSQSGHNTVSWYQQALGQGPQFIFQYYREEENGRGNFPPRFSGLQFPNYSSELNVNALELDDSALYLCASSRRGGTTDTQYFGPGTRLTVL.

The chain recombines TRBV19 with TRBJ1-5; D call uncertain. Germline V gene sequence: CDR1 LNHDA, CDR2 SQIVND (reference sequence). V was trimmed by 7 bases and J by 5 bases, leaving 12 bases between them. CDR3 length: 13 amino acids. As DNA, the CDR3 is TGTGCCAGTACAGAATATGGTTATCAGCCCCAGCATTTT. It codes for CASTEYGYQPQHF.

The chain uses TRBV9 and TRBJ2-7; tentatively, D is TRBD2 (6 bases). V gave up 0 bases and J gave up 1 base, with 11 bases separating them. Germline loops: CDR1 SGDLS, CDR2 YYNGEE. This CDR3 is 15 amino acids long. CDR3 sequence: CASSVAGLGSYEQYF. Here the CDR3 DNA reads TGTGCCAGCAGCGTAGCGGGACTCGGATCCTACGAGCAGTACTTC.

V is TRBV28 and J is TRBJ1-5; D gene ambiguous. Trimming removed 2 bases at V and 0 bases at J, with 11 bases between. Germline V gene sequence: CDR1 MDHEN, CDR2 SYDVKM. The CDR3 length is 16 residues. CDR3 region: CASSLSQTYSNQPQHF. The CDR3 DNA sequence: TGTGCCAGCAGTTTAAGCCAGACCTATAGCAATCAGCCCCAGCATTTT.

The chain is built from TRBV27 and TRBJ2-5; 8 nucleotides match TRBD1. Germline CDR1 MNHEY, CDR2 SMNVEV (reference sequence). Trimming removed 5 bases from V and 2 bases from J; junction bases left unmatched: 10. The CDR3 runs 16 residues. CDR3 sequence reads: CASSQLWTGLQETQYF. The CDR3 nucleotides are TGTGCCAGCAGTCAACTATGGACAGGGCTACAAGAGACCCAGTACTTC.

The chain couples TRBV30 to TRBJ1-2, with a tentative D call TRBD1 (5 bases). Germline V gene lookup returns CDR1 GTSNPN and CDR2 SVGIG (reference sequence). Trimming shortened V by 0 bases and J by 2 bases, and 7 bases separated the two germline ends. CDR3 length: 13 amino acids. In nucleotides, the CDR3 is TGTGCCTGGAGTGTAGGGGAGAACTATGGCTACACCTTC. Protein sequence: CAWSVGENYGYTF.

For the CDR3, the DNA is TGCGCCAGCACAGTCGGGACCGTTGGGCCACCCCTCCACTTT. It yields the protein CASTVGTVGPPLHF. The chain has TRBV5-1 and TRBJ1-6; D is perhaps TRBD1 (5 bases). Germline V gene sequence: CDR1 SGHRS, CDR2 YFSETQ. The V end was cut by 6 bases, the J end by 11 bases, with 18 bases between. The CDR3 length is 14 residues.

This clone was recorded a few times. V and J are TRBV7-9 and TRBJ2-7; 7 positions agree with TRBD1. CDR1 and CDR2 from the germline V gene are SEHNR and FQNEAQ (reference sequence). V lost 3 bases and J lost 3; bases outside the gene matches: 5. The CDR3 consists of 14 residues. Written as DNA, the CDR3 is TGTGCCAGCAGCTTCCCGGGACAGAGCTACGAGCAGTACTTC. Encoded protein: CASSFPGQSYEQYF. Based on the CDR3 plus reference TRBV7-9 and TRBJ2-7, the full variable domain is DTGVSQNPRHKITKRGQNVTFRCDPISEHNRLYWYRQTLGQGPEFLTYFQNEAQLEKSRLLSDRFSAERPKGSFSTLEIQRTEQGDSAMYLCASSFPGQSYEQYFGPGTRLTVT.

About this clone itself: The junction departs from the called germline gene at one end, perhaps through a read error. This specimen includes other DNA sequences encoding the same CDR3. J is TRBJ2-5 and V is TRBV7-9, with TRBD1 matching over 8 bases. CDR1 and CDR2 from the germline V gene are SEHNR and FQNEAQ (reference sequence). The CDR3 spans 14 residues. CDR3 sequence (DNA): TGTGCCAGCAGCAGCAGGGGGCGACAAGAGACTCAGTACTTC. This translates into CASSSRGRQETQYF. The complete variable domain, with remaining parts taken from reference TRBV7-9 and TRBJ2-5, reads DTGVSQNPRHKITKRGQNVTFRCDPISEHNRLYWYRQTLGQGPEFLTYFQNEAQLEKSRLLSDRFSAERPKGSFSTLEIQRTEQGDSAMYLCASSSRGRQETQYFGPGTRLLVL.

The gene calls are TRBV27 and TRBJ2-3; 8 positions agree with TRBD2. The CDR3 runs 17 residues. The V segment lost 2 bases and the J segment 6 bases; nucleotides outside the gene matches: 13. Per germline, CDR1 MNHEY and CDR2 SMNVEV (reference sequence). DNA for the CDR3: TGTGCCAGCAGTTTAAATGGACCGGGAGGGCCAAGGGATACGCAGTATTTT. This sequence encodes CASSLNGPGGPRDTQYF.

The J gene is TRBJ2-7, the V gene TRBV28; tentatively, D is TRBD2 (5 bases). From germline, CDR1 is MDHEN and CDR2 SYDVKM. This CDR3 region has 16 residues. With 8 bases removed from V and 0 bases from J, the gap between germline ends came to 20 bases. The CDR3: CASGHQRATSSYEQYF. The CDR3 bases are TGTGCCAGCGGGCACCAGCGAGCAACTAGCTCCTACGAGCAGTACTTC.

This chain links TRBV29-1 with TRBJ2-3, with 8 bases lining up with TRBD1. Trimming at V came to 3 bases and at J to 1 base, leaving 3 bases not matched to a gene. The CDR3 has 14 residues. CDR1 is SQVTM, CDR2 ANQGSEA, per germline. Here the CDR3 reads CSVDGGQGTDTQYF. In DNA form, the CDR3 reads TGCAGCGTTGATGGGGGACAGGGCACAGATACGCAGTATTTT.

The J gene is TRBJ1-1, the V gene TRBV6-5; D ambiguous. V was clipped by 5 bases and J by 2 bases, with 12 bases between them. Germline V lookup: CDR1 MNHEY, CDR2 SVGAGI. The CDR3 runs 14 residues. The CDR3 DNA is TGTGCCAGCAGTGTACACCAACGTAACACTGAAGCTTTCTTT. Protein: CASSVHQRNTEAFF.

The chain joins TRBV7-2 to TRBJ2-7; no definite D call. Deletions cut 5 bases from V and 3 bases from J, with 14 bases between. The CDR3 is 14 residues long. Germline CDR1 reads SGHTA; CDR2 reads FQGNSA. The CDR3 region is CASSHTNTNYEQYF. The DNA of the CDR3 is TGTGCCAGCAGCCACACAAACACCAACTACGAGCAGTACTTC.

The V gene is TRBV4-1, the J gene TRBJ1-2, with D tentatively TRBD1 (6 bases). This CDR3 has 16 amino acids. From germline, CDR1 is MGHRA and CDR2 YSYEKL. V was trimmed by 0 bases and J by 6 bases, leaving 17 bases between them. The CDR3 sequence is CASSQDSIGGSDGYTF. The CDR3 coding sequence is TGCGCCAGCAGCCAAGACTCTATAGGGGGTTCCGATGGCTACACCTTC.

This clone was seen once. The gene calls are TRBV28 and TRBJ2-7, with 10 bases aligning to TRBD2. Germline V gives CDR1 MDHEN, CDR2 SYDVKM. This CDR3 is built from 16 residues. Trimming took 3 bases from V and 3 from J; bases not matched to a gene: 8. DNA for the CDR3: TGTGCCAGCAGTTTTTTAGCCGGGACTAGCGTCTACGAGCAGTACTTC. The encoded protein is CASSFLAGTSVYEQYF.

This clone was counted once. This sequence joins TRBV11-3 and TRBJ2-5; 11 bases map to TRBD1. CDR1 is SGHNT and CDR2 is YENEEA in the germline V gene. The CDR3 runs 16 residues. V lost 5 bases, J lost 1 base, and 6 bases stayed unmatched. The CDR3 reads CASSPRTGGFQETQYF. The CDR3 coding sequence is TGTGCCAGCAGCCCGCGGACAGGGGGCTTCCAAGAGACCCAGTACTTC.

This clone has only a few counts. This sequence joins TRBV29-1 and TRBJ2-3; the match to TRBD1 covers 11 bases. Germline CDR1 SQVTM, CDR2 ANQGSEA. V gave up 4 bases and J gave up 4 bases; unmatched junction bases: 10. The CDR3 is 16 residues long. The CDR3 coding sequence is TGCAGCGTTGTCGCGGGCCGGGACAGGGGGGCAGATACGCAGTATTTT. Translating it yields CSVVAGRDRGADTQYF.

About this clone itself: The germline gene is not matched at one end of the junction; a read error may be the cause. The rearrangement links TRBV6-1 to TRBJ1-2, with 9 bases identical to TRBD1. This CDR3 is 13 amino acids long. The germline V gene encodes CDR1 MNHNS and CDR2 SASEGT. CDR3 nucleotide sequence: TGTGCCAGCAGAGAAGGACAGGGGTATGGCTACACCTTC. Translation gives CASREGQGYGYTF.

The V call is TRBV6-6, the J call TRBJ1-5; unclear D gene. The V end was cut by 6 bases, the J end by 8 bases, with 14 bases between. Germline V gene data show CDR1 as MNHNY and CDR2 as SVGAGI (reference sequence). The CDR3 loop spans 13 amino acids. CDR3 coding DNA: TGTGCCAGCAGCCCGGCAAGGGAAAAGCCCCAGCATTTT. This translates into CASSPAREKPQHF.

V and J are TRBV9 and TRBJ1-1; TRBD1 aligns across 7 bases. Trimming cost V 3 bases and J 5 bases; bases outside gene matches: 7. CDR3 size: 14 residues. CDR1 is SGDLS and CDR2 is YYNGEE in the germline V gene. CDR3 sequence reads: CASSEHPTGTEAFF. The CDR3 DNA follows: TGTGCCAGCAGCGAACACCCGACAGGGACTGAAGCTTTCTTT. Full variable domain (remainder filled in from reference TRBV9 and TRBJ1-1): DSGVTQTPKHLITATGQRVTLRCSPRSGDLSVYWYQQSLDQGLQFLIQYYNGEERAKGNILERFSAQQFPDLHSELNLSSLELGDSALYFCASSEHPTGTEAFFGQGTRLTVV.

CDR3 nucleotide sequence: TGTGCCAGCAGCAGGGGGGACGCGGTTTATCCCGAAGCTTTCTTT. Translating it yields CASSRGDAVYPEAFF. The rearrangement links TRBV9 to TRBJ1-1, with D possibly TRBD1 on 6 matching bases. Per germline, CDR1 SGDLS and CDR2 YYNGEE. Trimming took off 4 bases at V and 8 bases at J, with 21 bases between the two ends. The CDR3 contains 15 residues.

This rearrangement joins TRBV28 to TRBJ2-3; tentatively, D is TRBD1 (7 bases). V dropped 6 bases and J dropped 1 base, with 20 bases sitting between them. Germline V lookup: CDR1 MDHEN, CDR2 SYDVKM. The CDR3 consists of 17 residues. In DNA, the CDR3 is TGTGCCAGCAGCCCAACTAGGGGGCGGGGCCGCACAGATACGCAGTATTTT. Protein: CASSPTRGRGRTDTQYF.